These 15 T cell receptor beta chains originate from one sample sequenced in a study of cytomegalovirus exposure and HLA in healthy donors. Use of 60 Vbeta and 13 Jbeta primers characterized the PCR. The table came from immunoSEQ multiplex PCR; TCRdb's copy has only in-frame clones and leaves some out. The table lists tens of thousands of clones. The sequencing input was PBMCs. Receptors were obtained from a man aged 50-60 years in good health and CMV-seropositive.

A word on this clone: Sequence at one end of the junction differs from germline and may be a read error. The genes are TRBV30 and TRBJ2-3, with D possibly TRBD2 on 5 matching bases. The CDR3 spans 15 residues. Per the germline V gene, CDR1 is GTSNPN and CDR2 is SVGIG (reference sequence). Here the CDR3 reads CAWSLSGPGTDAQYF. The CDR3 nucleotides read TGTGCCTGGAGTCTGAGCGGCCCCGGAACAGATGCGCAGTATTTT.

The chain has TRBV11-2 and TRBJ1-4; D is unresolved. The CDR3 runs to 15 residues. V was clipped by 3 bases and J by 12 bases, with 20 bases between them. Germline CDR1 reads SGHAT; CDR2 reads FQNNGV. The CDR3 nucleotides read TGTGCCAGCAGCTTTAACGGGATGAGGATGAGTGAACTGTTTTTT. Residues: CASSFNGMRMSELFF.

The CDR3 region is CASSSGSQPQHF. CDR3 sequence (DNA): TGTGCCAGCAGTTCCGGGAGTCAGCCCCAGCATTTT. The chain combines TRBV6-5 with TRBJ1-5; D is unresolved. The V end lost 4 bases, the J end lost 6 bases, and 7 bases lay between the germline ends. The CDR3 extends over 12 amino acids. From germline, CDR1 is MNHEY and CDR2 SVGAGI.

The rearrangement links TRBV9 to TRBJ1-3; perhaps TRBD1 as D (6 bases). This CDR3 is built from 15 residues. Germline CDR1 SGDLS, CDR2 YYNGEE. V was clipped by 0 bases and J by 2 bases, with 9 bases between them. CDR3 nucleotides: TGTGCCAGCAGCGTAGAGGGGGATACTGGAAACACCATATATTTT. It specifies CASSVEGDTGNTIYF. The whole variable domain, filled in from reference TRBV9 and TRBJ1-3, reads DSGVTQTPKHLITATGQRVTLRCSPRSGDLSVYWYQQSLDQGLQFLIQYYNGEERAKGNILERFSAQQFPDLHSELNLSSLELGDSALYFCASSVEGDTGNTIYFGEGSWLTVV.

The V and J genes are TRBV27 and TRBJ2-5; a weak D match, TRBD2 (6 bases). Per germline, CDR1 MNHEY and CDR2 SMNVEV (reference sequence). V lost 5 bases and J 4 bases, leaving 23 bases between the germline ends. The CDR3 is 17 residues long. CDR3 amino acids: CASSPPDWAGRGETQYF. CDR3 DNA: TGTGCCAGCAGTCCGCCTGATTGGGCGGGACGAGGAGAGACCCAGTACTTC.

The chain links TRBV6-1 to TRBJ1-5, with TRBD1 matching 7 bases. CDR3 length equals 18 residues. CDR1 MNHNS and CDR2 SASEGT come from the germline V gene. V trimming: 6 bases; J trimming: 2 bases; junction bases outside the gene matches: 16. CDR3 amino acids: CASREQGKGGMGNQPQHF. The CDR3 DNA sequence: TGTGCCAGCAGGGAACAGGGGAAGGGTGGCATGGGCAATCAGCCCCAGCATTTT.

V gene TRBV9 combines with J gene TRBJ1-2; D uncertain. Trimming took 0 bases from V and 5 from J, leaving 11 bases between them. Germline assignment: CDR1 SGDLS and CDR2 YYNGEE. This CDR3 region has 14 residues. Here the CDR3 DNA reads TGTGCCAGCAGCGTAGGTTCACAAACGTATGGCTACACCTTC. This codes for CASSVGSQTYGYTF.

The J gene is TRBJ2-3, the V gene TRBV19; 11 bases map to TRBD2. The germline gives CDR1 LNHDA, CDR2 SQIVND (reference sequence). The length of the CDR3 is 16 residues. V shed 6 bases, J shed 4 bases, and the junction held 9 bases outside the gene matches. The CDR3 DNA follows: TGTGCCAGTAGCCCTTCCCTAGCGGGAGGTTCAGATACGCAGTATTTT. This encodes CASSPSLAGGSDTQYF. Variable domain in full (rest from reference TRBV19 and TRBJ2-3): DGGITQSPKYLFRKEGQNVTLSCEQNLNHDAMYWYRQDPGQGLRLIYYSQIVNDFQKGDIAEGYSVSREKKESFPLTVTSAQKNPTAFYLCASSPSLAGGSDTQYFGPGTRLTVL.

The V gene is TRBV29-1, the J gene TRBJ2-1; maybe TRBD2 (5 bases). The germline CDR1 and CDR2 sequences are SQVTM and ANQGSEA. Trimming cost V 7 bases and J 7 bases, with 20 bases left between them. This CDR3 region has 14 residues. CDR3 in DNA: TGCAGCGCAGCTCTGAGCGGATCGGGGAATGAGCAGTTCTTC. Its protein product is CSAALSGSGNEQFF.

The chain employs TRBV19 and TRBJ1-1; a possible D gene is TRBD1 (5 bases). Trimming left V 6 bases short and J 2 bases short, with 7 bases between. Germline V gene lookup returns CDR1 LNHDA and CDR2 SQIVND (reference sequence). This CDR3 has 12 residues. In nucleotides, the CDR3 is TGTGCCAGTAGAGGGGCTAACACTGAAGCTTTCTTT. It translates to CASRGANTEAFF.

The chain links TRBV4-1 to TRBJ2-7; 7 bases fit TRBD2. This CDR3 comprises 16 residues. The V gene's germline CDR1 is MGHRA and CDR2 YSYEKL. Unmatched junction bases numbered 6, after V lost 0 bases and J lost 1 base. The CDR3 DNA is TGCGCCAGCAGCCAAGATCACCAGCGGGGTTCCTACGAGCAGTACTTC. Protein: CASSQDHQRGSYEQYF.

CDR3 protein: CSVELQVPSEKLFF. DNA for the CDR3: TGCAGCGTTGAGCTACAGGTCCCCAGTGAAAAACTGTTTTTT. The rearrangement uses TRBV29-1 and TRBJ1-4; tentatively, D is TRBD1 (5 bases). The germline V gene encodes CDR1 SQVTM and CDR2 ANQGSEA. Between the trimmed V and J ends, which lost 3 bases and 7 bases, there was a span of 15 bases. CDR3 length: 14 residues.

The rearrangement uses TRBV19 and TRBJ2-1, with 7 bases that match TRBD2. The CDR3 consists of 16 residues. Germline V lookup: CDR1 LNHDA, CDR2 SQIVND (reference sequence). J was trimmed by 2 bases and V by 5 bases; bases with no gene match: 9. The CDR3 is CASSSYASGPYNEQFF. The CDR3 nucleotides are TGTGCCAGTAGTTCCTACGCTAGCGGACCCTACAATGAGCAGTTCTTC.

CDR3 coding DNA: TGTGCCTGGAGTGAAATCAGCTACAATGAGCAGTTCTTC. Amino acid sequence: CAWSEISYNEQFF. The chain carries TRBV30 and TRBJ2-1; D gene ambiguous. V gave up 1 base and J gave up 3 bases, with 7 bases separating them. The CDR3 loop spans 13 amino acids. CDR1 GTSNPN and CDR2 SVGIG come from the germline V gene (reference sequence).

DNA for the CDR3: TGTGCCAGCACGGGGAATGACCAAGAGACCCAGTACTTC. This translates into CASTGNDQETQYF. The chain links TRBV2 to TRBJ2-5, with a weak D call TRBD2 (5 bases). The V gene's germline CDR1 is SNHLY and CDR2 FYNNEI. This CDR3 spans 13 amino acids. Trimming took 7 bases from V and 0 from J, leaving 9 bases between them.